Following are 17 T cell receptor beta chains from one sample sequenced in a study of T-cell memory formation after mild COVID-19. TCRdb reprocessed the 5' RACE reads via MiXCR and lists one record per CDR3 protein. The table records 400,000 or so distinct CDR3 sequences, around 21% of them present only once. Material for sequencing was PBMCs or a T cell subset sorted from them (not recorded which). All receptors come from an adult woman who had mild COVID-19 (a few samples of this study predate the infection). Cell type and time point are not known.

This clonotype was detected only a few times. The V gene is TRBV2, the J gene TRBJ1-6; TRBD1 is a possible D gene (6 bases). The CDR3 consists of 13 residues. Deletions cut 10 bases from V and 10 bases from J, with 17 bases between. CDR1 is SNHLY and CDR2 is FYNNEI in the germline V gene. In nucleotides, the CDR3 is TGTGCCACCCAGCAGGGGCCCGAATCACCCCTCCACTTT. Translating it yields CATQQGPESPLHF.

The chain links TRBV20-1 to TRBJ2-3, with 7 bases fitting TRBD1. This CDR3 comprises 14 residues. CDR1 is DFQATT and CDR2 is SNEGSKA in the germline V gene (reference sequence). Germline trimming cut 4 bases from V and 2 bases from J; bases unmatched to any gene: 6. For the CDR3, the DNA is TGCAGTGCTACCTACGGGACAGACACAGATACGCAGTATTTT. Protein: CSATYGTDTDTQYF.

This clonotype has just a few counts. This chain links TRBV5-1 with TRBJ2-3, with 10 nucleotides matching TRBD2. The CDR3 contains 15 residues. Germline V gives CDR1 SGHRS, CDR2 YFSETQ. V lost 3 bases to trimming and J lost 2 bases; unmatched junction nucleotides: 3. The CDR3 DNA reads TGCGCCAGCAGCTCCAGCGGGGGGGTCACAGATACGCAGTATTTT. Translation: CASSSSGGVTDTQYF.

This chain links TRBV20-1 with TRBJ2-7; D gene uncertain. CDR1 DFQATT and CDR2 SNEGSKA come from the germline V gene (reference sequence). Trimming took 3 bases from V and 7 from J, leaving 16 bases between them. This CDR3 is built from 13 residues. This CDR3 reads CSARRILGLEQYF. The CDR3 nucleotides read TGCAGTGCTAGGCGGATTTTGGGATTGGAGCAGTACTTC.

The table lists this clonotype with a few counts. V and J are TRBV12-3 or TRBV12-4 and TRBJ2-3; the D is unclear. V was trimmed by 7 bases and J by 6 bases, leaving 11 bases between them. The CDR3 runs 12 residues. DNA for the CDR3: TGTGCCAGCACCCCCGTTAGCGATACGCAGTATTTT. Translating it yields CASTPVSDTQYF.

The V call is TRBV9, the J call TRBJ2-7; TRBD2 aligns across 15 bases. The germline V gene encodes CDR1 SGDLS and CDR2 YYNGEE. The CDR3 runs to 16 residues. V lost 2 bases to trimming and J lost 5 bases; unmatched junction nucleotides: 5. The chain's CDR3 is CASSVGLAGGGHEQYF. CDR3 coding DNA: TGTGCCAGCAGCGTTGGACTAGCGGGAGGGGGGCACGAGCAGTACTTC.

The sample holds a few counts of this clonotype. The V gene is TRBV4-1, the J gene TRBJ2-7, with 7 positions matching TRBD2. In germline, CDR1 is MGHRA, CDR2 YSYEKL. CDR3 length equals 15 residues. The V segment lost 0 bases and the J segment 2 bases; nucleotides outside the gene matches: 4. The CDR3: CASSQETGGAYEQYF. CDR3 DNA: TGCGCCAGCAGCCAAGAGACGGGGGGAGCCTACGAGCAGTACTTC.

Notes on this clonotype: This clone may be a read error of a much larger clone one base away. This chain links TRBV4-2 with TRBJ2-7, with D possibly matching TRBD1 (5 bases). V dropped 4 bases and J dropped 0 bases, with 13 bases sitting between them. This CDR3 is 15 amino acids long. Germline V CDR1 and CDR2: LGHNA, YNFKEQ. This chain's CDR3 is CASSRDPTGSYEQYF. The CDR3 bases are TGTGCCAGCAGCCGAGATCCCACAGGCTCCTACGAGCAGTACTTC.

This chain joins TRBV5-4 and TRBJ1-2; D may be TRBD1 (5 bases). Germline V gene lookup returns CDR1 SGHNT and CDR2 YYREEE (reference sequence). The length of the CDR3 is 16 residues. V shed 2 bases and J shed 3 bases, with 17 bases lying between them. In DNA, the CDR3 is TGTGCCAGCAGCTTCGACCAGGGCGCTTGGGACTATGGCTACACCTTC. As protein: CASSFDQGAWDYGYTF.

The table lists this clonotype with a few counts. V is TRBV15 and J is TRBJ2-7; D ambiguous. Germline CDR1 LNHNV, CDR2 YYDKDF (reference sequence). This CDR3 contains 14 residues. The germline V and J ends were trimmed by 7 bases and 2 bases, with 15 bases remaining between them. CDR3 in amino acids: CATKATEKAYEQYF. CDR3 sequence (DNA): TGTGCCACCAAAGCCACAGAAAAAGCCTACGAGCAGTACTTC.

J is TRBJ1-2 and V is TRBV27; D might be TRBD1 (6 bases). The CDR3 is made up of 17 amino acids. V lost 6 bases and J 4 bases, leaving 24 bases between the germline ends. Per germline, CDR1 MNHEY and CDR2 SMNVEV (reference sequence). CDR3 sequence (DNA): TGTGCCAGCAGGGGGGGGCCAAGACCCCATAGTATCTATGGCTACACCTTC. Its protein product is CASRGGPRPHSIYGYTF.

The CDR3 here is CAISESQGSTEAFF. The CDR3 nucleotides read TGTGCCATCAGTGAGTCTCAGGGGAGCACTGAAGCTTTCTTT. The J gene is TRBJ1-1, the V gene TRBV10-3; D possibly corresponds to TRBD1 (6 bases). Germline V gives CDR1 ENHRY, CDR2 SYGVKD. V was clipped by 0 bases and J by 4 bases, with 9 bases between them. This CDR3 is built from 14 residues.

This rearrangement joins TRBV7-2 to TRBJ1-2, with D tentatively TRBD1 (5 bases). The V gene lost 5 bases and the J gene lost 8 bases, with 18 bases spanning the gap. The germline gives CDR1 SGHTA, CDR2 FQGNSA. The CDR3 consists of 14 residues. The CDR3: CASSIGQATQGYTF. CDR3 in DNA: TGTGCCAGCAGCATAGGACAAGCTACCCAGGGCTACACCTTC.

The chain carries TRBV7-9 and TRBJ2-5, with TRBD1 matching 7 bases. Losses at the gene ends were 4 bases for V and 3 bases for J; bases not matched to a gene: 5. The CDR3 length is 14 residues. Per germline, CDR1 SEHNR and CDR2 FQNEAQ (reference sequence). CDR3 nucleotide sequence: TGTGCCAGCAGCTCCTTACAGGGGAAAGAGACCCAGTACTTC. This sequence encodes CASSSLQGKETQYF.

This clonotype came up a few times. This rearrangement joins TRBV7-2 to TRBJ2-1; 10 bases align to TRBD2. The CDR3 covers 16 residues. The V and J ends lost 1 base and 8 bases, in that order; junction bases with no gene match: 8. CDR1 SGHTA and CDR2 FQGNSA come from the germline V gene. Written as DNA, the CDR3 is TGTGCCAGCAGCTTAGGTCTAGCGGGAGCCTTGGATGAGCAGTTCTTC. Protein: CASSLGLAGALDEQFF.

This rearrangement joins TRBV11-2 to TRBJ2-7, with 8 bases aligning to TRBD1. Germline assignment: CDR1 SGHAT and CDR2 FQNNGV. The CDR3 is 15 residues long. The trim removed 0 bases at V and 4 bases at J, leaving 5 bases unmatched. This CDR3 is CASSLDQGQGYEQYF. The DNA for the CDR3 is TGTGCCAGCAGCTTAGATCAAGGACAGGGTTACGAGCAGTACTTC.

This chain uses TRBV11-1 with TRBJ1-1, with D perhaps TRBD1 (6 bases). The V and J ends lost 3 bases and 0 bases respectively, with 17 bases between them. The CDR3 runs 17 residues. The V gene's germline CDR1 is SGHAT and CDR2 FQDESV (reference sequence). CDR3 sequence reads: CASSFWGTGILNTEAFF. CDR3 bases: TGTGCCAGCAGCTTTTGGGGAACAGGGATCCTGAACACTGAAGCTTTCTTT.